Following are 3 T cell receptor beta chains from one sample sequenced in a study of CD8 T cells in ankylosing spondylitis. TCRdb re-derived calls from the 5' RACE reads in MiXCR, one entry per CDR3 protein. The sample includes around 250,000 distinct CDR3 sequences, approximately 30% of them seen just once. The sequenced sample was blood, either unsorted or a sorted T cell fraction (not recorded which). The receptors here all came from a male donor with ankylosing spondylitis or in good health (not recorded which).

The rearrangement links TRBV7-8 to TRBJ2-1, with TRBD2 matching 12 bases. Losses at the gene ends were 5 bases for V and 9 bases for J; bases not matched to a gene: 11. The CDR3 runs to 16 residues. Germline-derived CDR1 and CDR2 are SGHVS and FQNEAQ. The CDR3 DNA is TGTGCCAGCAGCCAACTACTAGCGGGGGGCGTGGGTGAGCAGTTCTTC. Residues: CASSQLLAGGVGEQFF.

V usage is TRBV20-1 and J usage is TRBJ2-5; TRBD1 aligns across 7 bases. V was pared by 4 bases and J by 4 bases, with 15 bases of the junction left unmatched. Germline CDR1 is DFQATT and CDR2 is SNEGSKA (reference sequence). This CDR3 has 16 residues. The DNA of the CDR3 is TGCAGTGCTATAAGAACCGCGGTGGGGGACAGAGAGACCCAGTACTTC. Residues: CSAIRTAVGDRETQYF.

This clonotype was seen only a few times. V usage is TRBV5-1 and J usage is TRBJ2-1; D not resolved. Germline CDR1 SGHRS, CDR2 YFSETQ. V lost 4 bases, J lost 5 bases, and 10 bases lay in between. The CDR3 totals 13 residues. This CDR3 reads CASSPDGNNEQFF. Here the CDR3 DNA reads TGCGCCAGCAGCCCTGACGGAAACAATGAGCAGTTCTTC.